This TCR beta chain came from a study of STAT5B mutations in CD4+ large granular lymphocyte leukemia. Sequencing was at survey level. Generated by immunoSEQ multiplex PCR, the TCRdb table keeps only in-frame clones and is missing some. The sample records 35,000 or so clones, about 91% being singletons. Germline V gene data show CDR1 as MNHEY and CDR2 as SVGAGI. Deletions cut 6 bases from V and 4 bases from J, with 12 bases between. CDR3 length: 13 residues. As regards this clone: The antigen is not known.

Study-level findings and limits: 25% of private leukemic clonotypes occurred rarely in other patients' non-leukemic repertoires. 8/27 top patient clones versus 2/35 control clones were TRBV06-family. Patient CD4-sorted repertoires stayed more clonal than healthy ones after leukemic-clone removal.

The chain couples TRBV6-5 to TRBJ1-1, with D perhaps matching TRBD1 (6 bases). The sequence derives from a human donor in good health. Source material: CD4+ T cells from blood buffy coats. The CDR3 spells CASSYGTTTEAFF. CDR3 sequence (DNA): TGTGCCAGCAGCTACGGGACAACCACTGAAGCTTTCTTT.